Presented here are 31 T cell receptor beta chains from one specimen sequenced in a study of blood T cell repertoires in COVID-19. This table comes from immunoSEQ multiplex PCR, and its TCRdb copy is limited to in-frame clones, with some not included. The sample shows about 210,000 clones, about 88% of them seen only once. Sequenced: peripheral blood. These receptors all come from a man aged 55-75 years with acute or convalescent COVID-19.

The chain combines TRBV19 with TRBJ1-2, with 7 bases lining up with TRBD1. CDR1 is LNHDA, CDR2 SQIVND, per germline (reference sequence). Trimming cost V 3 bases and J 6 bases; bases outside gene matches: 7. The CDR3 length is 14 residues. In DNA form, the CDR3 reads TGTGCCAGTAGTATGATGCAGGGGGTGAATGGCTACACCTTC. Translated: CASSMMQGVNGYTF.

This rearrangement joins TRBV5-6 to TRBJ2-5, with 14 bases identical to TRBD2. The germline CDR1 and CDR2 sequences are SGHDT and YYEEEE. The trim removed 6 bases at V and 5 bases at J, leaving 9 bases unmatched. CDR3 length: 16 amino acids. The CDR3 here is CASTGLAGVLRETQYF. As DNA, the CDR3 is TGTGCCAGCACGGGACTAGCGGGGGTTCTTAGGGAGACCCAGTACTTC.

The chain recombines TRBV6-4 with TRBJ2-1, with TRBD2 matching 7 bases. The CDR3 loop spans 16 amino acids. Trimming took 5 bases from V and 7 from J; bases not matched to a gene: 14. Germline CDR1 and CDR2: MRHNA and SNTAGT. The CDR3 region has the DNA TGTGCCAGCAGTAACCCGGCGGGGGAGGTGGCTAATGAGCAGTTCTTC. Encoded protein: CASSNPAGEVANEQFF.

V and J are TRBV28 and TRBJ1-1; 7 bases fit TRBD1. With V trimmed by 11 bases and J by 4 bases, 4 bases remained unmatched. This CDR3 contains 11 residues. From germline, CDR1 is MDHEN and CDR2 SYDVKM. CDR3 amino acids: CAGQVGTEAFF. The CDR3 bases are TGTGCCGGACAGGTTGGCACTGAAGCTTTCTTT.

The V gene is TRBV28, the J gene TRBJ1-4; tentatively, D is TRBD1 (5 bases). The CDR3 runs 13 residues. Germline V gene sequence: CDR1 MDHEN, CDR2 SYDVKM. V was pared by 7 bases and J by 6 bases, with 12 bases between. The CDR3 loop reads CASISGGYEKLFF. CDR3 coding DNA: TGTGCCAGCATATCCGGGGGGTATGAAAAACTGTTTTTT.

By proportion, this clone is medium-sized (0.01 to 0.1%). This chain links TRBV7-2 with TRBJ2-1; D gene ambiguous. Germline values: CDR1 SGHTA, CDR2 FQGNSA. The V end was cut by 1 base, the J end by 3 bases, with 13 bases between. The CDR3 extends over 16 amino acids. DNA of the CDR3: TGTGCCAGCAGCTTAGAATGGCGCCCGGGCTACAATGAGCAGTTCTTC. It yields the protein CASSLEWRPGYNEQFF.

This clone was counted only a few times. This chain uses TRBV7-9 with TRBJ1-1, with 7 bases lining up with TRBD1. V trimming: 5 bases; J trimming: 1 base; junction bases outside the gene matches: 7. Per germline, CDR1 SEHNR and CDR2 FQNEAQ (reference sequence). The CDR3 has 15 amino acids. CDR3 coding DNA: TGTGCCAGCAGCATCTCACAGGGGCCGAACACTGAAGCTTTCTTT. The encoded protein is CASSISQGPNTEAFF.

The chain recombines TRBV6-2 or TRBV6-3 with TRBJ1-6; a possible D gene is TRBD1 (6 bases). The CDR3 has 15 residues. Trimming took off 5 bases at V and 8 bases at J, with 16 bases between the two ends. Germline CDR1 MNHEY, CDR2 SVGEGT. The CDR3 coding sequence is TGTGCCAGCAGTGGTAGGGGGAGGGCAGATTCACCCCTCCACTTT. Its translation: CASSGRGRADSPLHF.

The rearrangement joins TRBV4-3 to TRBJ2-3; 11 bases match TRBD2. Germline CDR1 LGHNA, CDR2 YSLEER. The CDR3 sequence is 17 residues long. V dropped 1 base and J dropped 3; count of bases not matched to a gene: 6. CDR3 loop: CASSQVASGGTTDTQYF. The CDR3 coding sequence is TGCGCCAGCAGCCAAGTGGCTAGCGGGGGGACAACAGATACGCAGTATTTT.

This clone was found once. This chain links TRBV28 with TRBJ2-7, with 8 bases identical to TRBD1. This CDR3 is 14 amino acids long. Germline assignment: CDR1 MDHEN and CDR2 SYDVKM. V shed 4 bases, J shed 4 bases, and the junction held 6 bases outside the gene matches. The CDR3 DNA sequence: TGTGCCAGCAGTTCCGACAGGGGTATGTACGAGCAGTACTTC. Its protein product is CASSSDRGMYEQYF.

This chain connects TRBV5-1 to TRBJ2-3; 10 bases line up with TRBD2. V lost 2 bases to trimming and J lost 4 bases; unmatched junction nucleotides: 13. The CDR3 extends over 18 amino acids. Per germline, CDR1 SGHRS and CDR2 YFSETQ. DNA of the CDR3: TGCGCCAGCAGCTTTTGGGCTAGCGGGGGTCCCGCCGCAGATACGCAGTATTTT. This sequence encodes CASSFWASGGPAADTQYF.

This chain joins TRBV28 and TRBJ1-2; 8 bases are a match to TRBD1. This CDR3 region has 14 residues. Germline V lookup: CDR1 MDHEN, CDR2 SYDVKM. The J segment lost 8 bases and the V segment lost 5 bases, leaving 10 bases of the junction unmatched. CDR3 sequence: CASSPPQGAKGYTF. The CDR3 nucleotides are TGTGCCAGCAGTCCCCCCCAGGGGGCGAAGGGCTACACCTTC.

This chain uses TRBV5-1 with TRBJ2-5; possible D gene TRBD1, 6 bases. V lost 3 bases, J lost 1 base, and 13 bases lay in between. CDR1 is SGHRS, CDR2 YFSETQ, per germline. This CDR3 contains 15 residues. DNA of the CDR3: TGCGCCAGCAGCTCAAACCTAGGGGGCCAAGAGACCCAGTACTTC. Amino acids: CASSSNLGGQETQYF. The full variable domain, rest sourced from reference TRBV5-1 and TRBJ2-5, is KAGVTQTPRYLIKTRGQQVTLSCSPISGHRSVSWYQQTPGQGLQFLFEYFSETQRNKGNFPGRFSGRQFSNSRSEMNVSTLELGDSALYLCASSSNLGGQETQYFGPGTRLLVL.

V is TRBV21-1 and J is TRBJ2-6; the table calls TRBD2, which could not be checked here. TRBV21-1 is recorded as a pseudogene. The CDR3 extends over 18 amino acids. The CDR3 reads CASTALGTSISGANVLTF. In nucleotides, the CDR3 is TGTGCCAGCACCGCCCTAGGGACTAGTATATCTGGGGCCAACGTCCTGACTTTC.

V usage is TRBV28 and J usage is TRBJ1-1, with 10 bases lining up with TRBD1. With 5 bases clipped from V and 5 bases from J, the junction kept 5 bases outside the gene matches. CDR1 and CDR2 (germline): MDHEN, SYDVKM. This CDR3 spans 14 amino acids. The CDR3 DNA is TGTGCCAGCAGTCCGACAGGGGGCGAAACTGAAGCTTTCTTT. Translating gives CASSPTGGETEAFF.

The gene calls are TRBV4-1 and TRBJ2-4; a possible D gene is TRBD1 (5 bases). This CDR3 comprises 17 residues. CDR1 and CDR2 from the germline V gene are MGHRA and YSYEKL. V was clipped by 0 bases and J by 1 base, with 13 bases between them. The CDR3 DNA reads TGCGCCAGCAGCCAAGACCACGCCGCAGGGGCCAAAAACATTCAGTACTTC. This gives the protein CASSQDHAAGAKNIQYF.

The chain has TRBV5-6 and TRBJ1-6, with TRBD1 identical over 9 bases. The junction had 3 bases not matched to a gene; V was cut back by 2 bases and J by 6 bases. Germline V lookup: CDR1 SGHDT, CDR2 YYEEEE. The CDR3 totals 15 residues. The CDR3 coding sequence is TGTGCCAGCAGCTTAGGGACAGGGATTAATTCACCCCTCCACTTT. This gives the protein CASSLGTGINSPLHF.

The V gene is TRBV6-1, the J gene TRBJ1-5; TRBD1 might be the D (6 bases). V dropped 2 bases and J dropped 10 bases, with 12 bases sitting between them. The CDR3 spans 13 residues. Germline assignment: CDR1 MNHNS and CDR2 SASEGT. CDR3 residues: CASSETGQFPQHF. CDR3 coding DNA: TGTGCCAGCAGTGAAACAGGACAGTTTCCCCAGCATTTT.

This chain joins TRBV7-2 and TRBJ2-1; 12 nucleotides agree with TRBD2. The V segment lost 5 bases and the J segment 9 bases; nucleotides outside the gene matches: 11. The CDR3 has 16 amino acids. Germline V gives CDR1 SGHTA, CDR2 FQGNSA. The chain's CDR3 is CASSPRRLAGGREQFF. CDR3 in DNA: TGTGCCAGCAGCCCGCGGAGGCTAGCGGGGGGGCGTGAGCAGTTCTTC.

This chain connects TRBV5-5 to TRBJ1-2; maybe TRBD1 (6 bases). V was pared by 0 bases and J by 3 bases, with 15 bases between. CDR1 and CDR2 from the germline V gene are SGHKS and YYEKEE (reference sequence). The CDR3 is made up of 16 amino acids. The DNA of the CDR3 is TGTGCCAGCAGCTTGGCTTACTCTCCAGGGGACTATGGCTACACCTTC. As protein: CASSLAYSPGDYGYTF.

The V and J genes are TRBV9 and TRBJ1-1; D is unclear. This CDR3 has 17 amino acids. The germline CDR1 and CDR2 sequences are SGDLS and YYNGEE. The V and J ends lost 0 bases and 1 base respectively, with 16 bases between them. This CDR3 is CASSVAGGSWPNTEAFF. The CDR3 coding sequence is TGTGCCAGCAGCGTAGCGGGTGGCAGTTGGCCGAACACTGAAGCTTTCTTT.

Turning to this clone: The same CDR3 can be traced to other DNA sequences in this sample. This chain joins TRBV3-1 (or the pseudogene TRBV3-2) and TRBJ1-5; D gene unclear. V lost 3 bases and J lost 4, with 7 bases in between. The CDR3 has 13 residues. Germline V CDR1 and CDR2: LGHDT, YNNKEL (reference sequence). CDR3 protein: CASSQGANQPQHF. CDR3 DNA sequence: TGTGCCAGCAGCCAGGGAGCGAATCAGCCCCAGCATTTT.

The rearrangement links TRBV18 to TRBJ2-1; 7 bases map to TRBD1. The ends lost 4 bases at V and 0 bases at J; junction bases unmatched: 3. The CDR3 is made up of 15 amino acids. Germline V gene data show CDR1 as KGHSH and CDR2 as LQKENI. The DNA for the CDR3 is TGTGCCAGCTCACTCCGGACAGGCTCCTACAATGAGCAGTTCTTC. Translating gives CASSLRTGSYNEQFF.

The CDR3 is CASSQRLSGATNEKLFF. CDR3 in DNA: TGTGCCAGCAGCCAAAGGTTATCGGGGGCAACTAATGAAAAACTGTTTTTT. The J gene is TRBJ1-4, the V gene TRBV7-2; weak D call: TRBD1 (5 bases). This CDR3 region has 17 residues. Trimming took 5 bases from V and 0 from J, leaving 16 bases between them. Germline values: CDR1 SGHTA, CDR2 FQGNSA. The whole variable domain, remainder taken from reference TRBV7-2 and TRBJ1-4, is GAGVSQSPSNKVTEKGKDVELRCDPISGHTALYWYRQSLGQGLEFLIYFQGNSAPDKSGLPSDRFSAERTGGSVSTLTIQRTQQEDSAVYLCASSQRLSGATNEKLFFGSGTQLSVL.

The chain is built from TRBV6-5 and TRBJ2-1, with D unresolved. This CDR3 region has 15 residues. Germline V gives CDR1 MNHEY, CDR2 SVGAGI. The V and J ends lost 6 bases and 1 base respectively, with 13 bases between them. In DNA form, the CDR3 reads TGTGCCAGCAGACCCGGCGGCAATTCCTACAATGAGCAGTTCTTC. It translates to CASRPGGNSYNEQFF.

The rearrangement links TRBV5-8 to TRBJ1-2; 12 bases are shared with TRBD1. Per the germline V gene, CDR1 is SGHTS and CDR2 is YDEGEE. With V trimmed by 2 bases and J by 3 bases, 2 bases remained unmatched. This CDR3 contains 15 residues. The CDR3 reads CASSFGTGGHYGYTF. The CDR3 nucleotides read TGTGCCAGCAGCTTCGGGACAGGGGGCCACTATGGCTACACCTTC.

As for this clone: Different DNA sequences within this sample yield the same CDR3. The V call is TRBV11-3, the J call TRBJ1-3, with 8 bases lining up with TRBD1. V dropped 5 bases and J dropped 2; count of bases not matched to a gene: 5. Germline CDR1 and CDR2: SGHNT and YENEEA. CDR3 length: 15 amino acids. The CDR3 reads CASSPGQGPGNTIYF. In nucleotides, the CDR3 is TGTGCCAGCAGCCCTGGACAGGGCCCTGGAAACACCATATATTTT. The full variable domain, with the rest looked up from reference TRBV11-3 and TRBJ1-3, is EAGVVQSPRYKIIEKKQPVAFWCNPISGHNTLYWYLQNLGQGPELLIRYENEEAVDDSQLPKDRFSAERLKGVDSTLKIQPAELGDSAVYLCASSPGQGPGNTIYFGEGSWLTVV.

The chain joins TRBV3-1 (or the pseudogene TRBV3-2) to TRBJ1-5; D may be TRBD1 (6 bases). CDR3 length: 15 residues. CDR1 is LGHDT, CDR2 YNNKEL, per germline (reference sequence). Trimming stripped 5 bases from V and 0 bases from J, with 11 bases between. Here the CDR3 DNA reads TGTGCCAGCAGCGCACAGGGTTATAGCAATCAGCCCCAGCATTTT. Translation: CASSAQGYSNQPQHF.

The J gene is TRBJ2-2, the V gene TRBV19, with 7 nucleotides matching TRBD2. The CDR3 sequence is 17 residues long. V was clipped by 1 base and J by 1 base; unmatched bases: 6. Germline V gene data show CDR1 as LNHDA and CDR2 as SQIVND (reference sequence). This CDR3 is CASSIVGRAGNTGELFF. The CDR3 DNA reads TGTGCCAGTAGTATAGTAGGGAGGGCCGGGAACACCGGGGAGCTGTTTTTT.

The rearrangement joins TRBV19 to TRBJ1-3; 7 bases are a match to TRBD1. Germline values: CDR1 LNHDA, CDR2 SQIVND (reference sequence). The V and J ends lost 5 bases and 0 bases, in that order; junction bases with no gene match: 13. This CDR3 region has 18 residues. The CDR3 DNA sequence: TGTGCCAGTAGTCCCCGAGACAGGGCCAATCCCTCTGGAAACACCATATATTTT. This translates into CASSPRDRANPSGNTIYF.

This chain connects TRBV11-2 to TRBJ1-4; D not resolved. The CDR3 consists of 17 residues. The germline CDR1 and CDR2 sequences are SGHAT and FQNNGV. Trimming removed 4 bases at V and 8 bases at J, with 23 bases between. The CDR3 DNA sequence: TGTGCCAGCAGCTCCCTTTCTAAATCAGACCGAGGGGAAAAACTGTTTTTT. It yields the protein CASSSLSKSDRGEKLFF.